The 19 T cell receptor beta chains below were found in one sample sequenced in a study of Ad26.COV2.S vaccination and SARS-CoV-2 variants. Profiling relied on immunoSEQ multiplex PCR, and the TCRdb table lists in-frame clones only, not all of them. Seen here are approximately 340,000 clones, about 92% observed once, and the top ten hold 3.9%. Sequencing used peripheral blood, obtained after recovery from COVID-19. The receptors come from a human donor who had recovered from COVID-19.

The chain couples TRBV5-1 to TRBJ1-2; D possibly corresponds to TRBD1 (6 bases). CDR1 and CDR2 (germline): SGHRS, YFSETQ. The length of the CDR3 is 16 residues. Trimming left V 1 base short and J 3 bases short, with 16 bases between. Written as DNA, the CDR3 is TGCGCCAGCAGCTTGTATTCCGGGGGCGTAGACTATGGCTACACCTTC. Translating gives CASSLYSGGVDYGYTF.

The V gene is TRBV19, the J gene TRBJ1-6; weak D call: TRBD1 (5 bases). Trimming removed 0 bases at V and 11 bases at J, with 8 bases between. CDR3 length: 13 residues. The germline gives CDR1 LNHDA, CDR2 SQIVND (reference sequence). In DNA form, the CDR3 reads TGTGCCAGTAGTATAGAGAGAGGGGCACCCCTCCACTTT. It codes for CASSIERGAPLHF.

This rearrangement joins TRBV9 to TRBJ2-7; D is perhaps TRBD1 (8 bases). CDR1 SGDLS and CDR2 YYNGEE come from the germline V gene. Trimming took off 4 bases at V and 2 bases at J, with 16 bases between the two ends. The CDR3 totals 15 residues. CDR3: CASSLGQGGAYEQYF. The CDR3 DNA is TGTGCCAGCAGCTTAGGACAGGGAGGGGCCTACGAGCAGTACTTC.

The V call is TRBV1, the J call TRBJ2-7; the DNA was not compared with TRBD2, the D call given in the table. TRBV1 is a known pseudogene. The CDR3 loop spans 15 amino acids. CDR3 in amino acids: CTSSLPGLATYEQYF. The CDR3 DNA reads TGCACCAGCAGCCTTCCGGGACTAGCGACCTACGAGCAGTACTTC.

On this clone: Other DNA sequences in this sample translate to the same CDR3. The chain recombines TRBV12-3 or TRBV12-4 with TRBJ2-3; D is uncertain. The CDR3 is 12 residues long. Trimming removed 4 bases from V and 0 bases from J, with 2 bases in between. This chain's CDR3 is CASSSSTDTQYF. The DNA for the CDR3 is TGTGCCAGCAGTTCTAGCACAGATACGCAGTATTTT.

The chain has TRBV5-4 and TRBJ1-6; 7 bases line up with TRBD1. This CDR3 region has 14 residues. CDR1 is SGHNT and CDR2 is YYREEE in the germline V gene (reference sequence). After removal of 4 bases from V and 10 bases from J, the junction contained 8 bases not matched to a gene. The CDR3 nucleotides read TGTGCCAGCAGCCTGACAGGGATTGACTCACCCCTCCACTTT. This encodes CASSLTGIDSPLHF.

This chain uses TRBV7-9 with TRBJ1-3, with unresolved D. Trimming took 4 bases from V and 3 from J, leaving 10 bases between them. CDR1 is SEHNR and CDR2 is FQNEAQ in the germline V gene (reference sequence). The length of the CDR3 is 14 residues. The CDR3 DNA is TGTGCCAGCAGCTCTGAGCCCAATGGAAACACCATATATTTT. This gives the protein CASSSEPNGNTIYF.

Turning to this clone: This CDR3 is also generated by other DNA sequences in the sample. The CDR3 coding sequence is TGTGCCAGCAGCTTAATCGGACGGACTGGGAACACTGAAGCTTTCTTT. This codes for CASSLIGRTGNTEAFF. The genes are TRBV7-9 and TRBJ1-1; no reliable D call. With 2 bases removed from V and 1 base from J, the gap between germline ends came to 14 bases. Germline V gene lookup returns CDR1 SEHNR and CDR2 FQNEAQ (reference sequence). The CDR3 is made up of 16 amino acids.

The CDR3 spells CASSSIRKGANTEAFF. DNA for the CDR3: TGTGCCAGCAGCTCCATACGAAAGGGGGCGAACACTGAAGCTTTCTTT. This chain uses TRBV5-6 with TRBJ1-1; 7 nucleotides align to TRBD1. Per germline, CDR1 SGHDT and CDR2 YYEEEE. The CDR3 totals 16 residues. With 3 bases clipped from V and 1 base from J, the junction kept 9 bases outside the gene matches.

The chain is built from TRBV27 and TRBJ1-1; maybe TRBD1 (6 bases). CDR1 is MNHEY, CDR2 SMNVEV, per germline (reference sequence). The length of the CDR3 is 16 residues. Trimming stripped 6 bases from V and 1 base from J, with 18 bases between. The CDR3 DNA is TGTGCCAGCAGGACCACAGGGAAGAGTGGGAACACTGAAGCTTTCTTT. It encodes CASRTTGKSGNTEAFF.

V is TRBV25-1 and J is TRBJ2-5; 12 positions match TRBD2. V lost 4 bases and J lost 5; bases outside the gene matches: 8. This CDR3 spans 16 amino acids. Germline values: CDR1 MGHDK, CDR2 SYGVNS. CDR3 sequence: CASSGLAGGPGETQYF. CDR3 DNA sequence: TGTGCCAGCAGTGGCCTAGCGGGGGGGCCGGGGGAGACCCAGTACTTC.

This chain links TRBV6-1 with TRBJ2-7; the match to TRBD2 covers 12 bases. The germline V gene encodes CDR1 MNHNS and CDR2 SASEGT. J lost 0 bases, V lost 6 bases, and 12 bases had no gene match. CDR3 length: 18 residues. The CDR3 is CASRELAGGFVSSYEQYF. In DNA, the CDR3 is TGTGCCAGCAGGGAACTAGCGGGGGGCTTCGTAAGCTCCTACGAGCAGTACTTC.

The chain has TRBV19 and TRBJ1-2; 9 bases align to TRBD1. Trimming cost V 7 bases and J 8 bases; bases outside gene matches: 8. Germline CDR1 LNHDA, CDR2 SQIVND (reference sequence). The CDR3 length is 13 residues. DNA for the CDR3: TGTGCCAGTAATGTACAGGGGGCGGAAGGCTACACCTTC. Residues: CASNVQGAEGYTF.

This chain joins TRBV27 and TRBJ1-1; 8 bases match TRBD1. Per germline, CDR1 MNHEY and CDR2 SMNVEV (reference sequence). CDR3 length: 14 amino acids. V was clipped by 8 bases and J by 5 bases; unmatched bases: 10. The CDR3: CASRAKGQATEAFF. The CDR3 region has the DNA TGTGCCAGCCGGGCCAAGGGACAGGCGACTGAAGCTTTCTTT.

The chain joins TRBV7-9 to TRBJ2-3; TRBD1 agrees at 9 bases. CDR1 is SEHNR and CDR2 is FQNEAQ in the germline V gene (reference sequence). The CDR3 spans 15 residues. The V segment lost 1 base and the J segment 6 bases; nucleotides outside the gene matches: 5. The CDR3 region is CASSLVTGGQDTQYF. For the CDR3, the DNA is TGTGCCAGCAGCTTAGTTACAGGGGGCCAGGATACGCAGTATTTT.

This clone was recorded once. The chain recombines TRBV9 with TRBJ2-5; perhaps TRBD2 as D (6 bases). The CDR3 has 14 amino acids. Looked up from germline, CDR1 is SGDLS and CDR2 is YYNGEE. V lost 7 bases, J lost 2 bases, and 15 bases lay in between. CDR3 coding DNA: TGTGCCAGCGCCCGCGGGGTGAGGCAAGAGACCCAGTACTTC. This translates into CASARGVRQETQYF.

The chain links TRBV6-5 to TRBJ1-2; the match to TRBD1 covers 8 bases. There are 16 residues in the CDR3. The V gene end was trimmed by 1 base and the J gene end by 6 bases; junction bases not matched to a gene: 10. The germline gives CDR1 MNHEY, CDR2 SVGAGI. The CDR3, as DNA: TGTGCCAGCAGTTACTTGGACAGGGCAGGGAGTAATGGCTACACCTTC. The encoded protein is CASSYLDRAGSNGYTF.

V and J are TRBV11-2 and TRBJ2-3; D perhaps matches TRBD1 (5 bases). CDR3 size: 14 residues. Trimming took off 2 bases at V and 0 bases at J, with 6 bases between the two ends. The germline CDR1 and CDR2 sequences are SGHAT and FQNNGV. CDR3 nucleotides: TGTGCCAGCAGCTTACAGGGTAGCACAGATACGCAGTATTTT. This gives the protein CASSLQGSTDTQYF.

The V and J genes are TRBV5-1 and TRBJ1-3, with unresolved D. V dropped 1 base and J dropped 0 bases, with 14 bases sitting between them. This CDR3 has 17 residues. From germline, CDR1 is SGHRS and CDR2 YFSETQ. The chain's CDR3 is CASSLTFRANSGNTIYF. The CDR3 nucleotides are TGCGCCAGCAGCTTGACATTTCGCGCCAACTCTGGAAACACCATATATTTT.